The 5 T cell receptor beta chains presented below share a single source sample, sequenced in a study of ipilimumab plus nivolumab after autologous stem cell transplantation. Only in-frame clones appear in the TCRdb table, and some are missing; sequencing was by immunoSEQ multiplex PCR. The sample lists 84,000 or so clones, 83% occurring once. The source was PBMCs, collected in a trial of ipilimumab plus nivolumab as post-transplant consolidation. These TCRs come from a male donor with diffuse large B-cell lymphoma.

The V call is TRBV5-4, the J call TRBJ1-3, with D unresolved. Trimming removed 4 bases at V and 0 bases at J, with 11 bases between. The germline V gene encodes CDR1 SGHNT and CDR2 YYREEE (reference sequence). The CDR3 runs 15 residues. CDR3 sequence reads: CASSPGKYSGNTIYF. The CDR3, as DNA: TGTGCCAGCAGCCCGGGGAAATACTCTGGAAACACCATATATTTT.

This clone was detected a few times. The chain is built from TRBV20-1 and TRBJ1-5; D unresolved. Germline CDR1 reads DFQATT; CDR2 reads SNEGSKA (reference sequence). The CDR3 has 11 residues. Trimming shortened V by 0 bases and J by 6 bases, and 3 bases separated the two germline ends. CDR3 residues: CSARDGQPQHF. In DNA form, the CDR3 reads TGCAGTGCTAGAGATGGTCAGCCCCAGCATTTT.

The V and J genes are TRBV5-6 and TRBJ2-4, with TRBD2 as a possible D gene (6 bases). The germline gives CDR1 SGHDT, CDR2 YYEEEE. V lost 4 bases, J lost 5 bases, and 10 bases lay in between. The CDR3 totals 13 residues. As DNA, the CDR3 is TGTGCCAGCAGCACGGGACTCCAAAACATTCAGTACTTC. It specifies CASSTGLQNIQYF. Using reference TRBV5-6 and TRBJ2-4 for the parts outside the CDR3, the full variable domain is DAGVTQSPTHLIKTRGQQVTLRCSPKSGHDTVSWYQQALGQGPQFIFQYYEEEERQRGNFPDRFSGHQFPNYSSELNVNALLLGDSALYLCASSTGLQNIQYFGAGTRLSVL.

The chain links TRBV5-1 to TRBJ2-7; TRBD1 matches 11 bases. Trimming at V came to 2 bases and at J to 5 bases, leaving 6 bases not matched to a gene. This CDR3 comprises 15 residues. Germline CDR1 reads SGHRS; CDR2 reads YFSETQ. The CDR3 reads CASSLNGQGADEQYF. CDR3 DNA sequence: TGCGCCAGCAGCTTAAACGGACAGGGGGCAGACGAGCAGTACTTC.

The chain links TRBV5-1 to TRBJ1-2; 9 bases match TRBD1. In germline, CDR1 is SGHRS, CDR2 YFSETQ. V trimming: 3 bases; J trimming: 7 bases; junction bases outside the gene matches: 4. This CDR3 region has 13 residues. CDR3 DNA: TGCGCCAGCAGCTCACAGGGGGCGGTTGGCTACACCTTC. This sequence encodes CASSSQGAVGYTF.